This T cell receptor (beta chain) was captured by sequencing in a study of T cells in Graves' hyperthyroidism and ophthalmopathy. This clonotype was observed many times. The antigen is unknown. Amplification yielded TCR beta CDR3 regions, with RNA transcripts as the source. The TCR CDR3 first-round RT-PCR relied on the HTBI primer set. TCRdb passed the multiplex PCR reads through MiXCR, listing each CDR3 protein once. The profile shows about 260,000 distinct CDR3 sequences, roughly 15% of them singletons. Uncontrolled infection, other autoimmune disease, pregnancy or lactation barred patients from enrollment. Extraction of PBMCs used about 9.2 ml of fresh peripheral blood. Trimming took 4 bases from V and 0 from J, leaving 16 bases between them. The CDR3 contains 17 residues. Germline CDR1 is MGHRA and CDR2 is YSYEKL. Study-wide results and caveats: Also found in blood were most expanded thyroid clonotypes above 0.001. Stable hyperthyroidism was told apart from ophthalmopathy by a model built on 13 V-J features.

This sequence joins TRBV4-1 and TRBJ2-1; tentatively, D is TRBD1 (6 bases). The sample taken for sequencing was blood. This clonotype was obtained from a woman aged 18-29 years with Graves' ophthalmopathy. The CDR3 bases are TGCGCCAGCAGCCCAGAGTCCAGGGGTGGCTCCTACAATGAGCAGTTCTTC. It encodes CASSPESRGGSYNEQFF.